The 2 T cell receptor beta chains listed next were all sequenced from one sample in a study of shared T cell receptors in the human thymus. The method was immunoSEQ multiplex PCR; TCRdb's version includes in-frame clones alone and lacks a portion of them. The profile shows 540,000 or so clones, 75% to 80% of them singletons. These data were likewise used in another study, on human thymus T cells.

Sequencing input: thymocytes. Receptor source: a boy less than two years old with a congenital heart defect.

This clone came up once. CDR3 bases: TGTGCCAGCAGCCACACGGTAGCTAACTATGGCTACACCTTC. Protein: CASSHTVANYGYTF. The V call is TRBV14, the J call TRBJ1-2; D is ambiguous. This CDR3 comprises 14 residues. Germline assignment: CDR1 SGHDN and CDR2 FVKESK. Trimming removed 3 bases from V and 0 bases from J, with 8 bases in between.

The genes are TRBV7-8 and TRBJ2-7, with 10 bases that match TRBD2. V shed 1 base and J 7 bases; nucleotides not matched to a gene: 7. Germline lookup yields CDR1 SGHVS and CDR2 FQNEAQ. This CDR3 is built from 15 residues. The CDR3 reads CASSLGTSGVGEQYF. The CDR3, as DNA: TGTGCCAGCAGCTTAGGGACTAGCGGCGTGGGGGAGCAGTACTTC.